These 22 T cell receptor beta chains share one sample of origin, sequenced in a study of shared clonotypes between healthy human individuals. Clones were read by immunoSEQ multiplex PCR, and TCRdb kept only the in-frame ones, dropping some. In the table there are 2 million to 2.5 million clones, 90% to 95% of which are singletons. Specimen: naive CD4+ T cells from PBMCs. The subset: CD45RA+ positively selected. The receptors stem from a man between 18 and 35 years old in good health. Some clones in this sample may be carry-over from other donors' samples.

This chain links TRBV2 with TRBJ1-5; tentative D call: TRBD1 (6 bases). V lost 3 bases, J lost 5 bases, and 8 bases lay in between. Germline assignment: CDR1 SNHLY and CDR2 FYNNEI. There are 13 residues in the CDR3. CDR3 nucleotide sequence: TGTGCCAGCAGTGATCAGGGGTATCAGCCCCAGCATTTT. Encoded protein: CASSDQGYQPQHF.

The genes are TRBV27 and TRBJ2-1, with TRBD1 matching 7 bases. The CDR3 has 16 amino acids. The V gene's germline CDR1 is MNHEY and CDR2 SMNVEV (reference sequence). The ends lost 3 bases at V and 3 bases at J; junction bases unmatched: 8. CDR3 sequence: CASSLNSGQFYNEQFF. The CDR3 coding sequence is TGTGCCAGCAGTTTGAACTCGGGACAGTTCTACAATGAGCAGTTCTTC.

V and J are TRBV5-4 and TRBJ2-1; D gene unclear. The CDR3 has 13 residues. The germline gives CDR1 SGHNT, CDR2 YYREEE (reference sequence). Trimming shortened V by 1 base and J by 6 bases, and 8 bases separated the two germline ends. The CDR3, as DNA: TGTGCCAGCAGCTTGTACGTGAGCAATGAGCAGTTCTTC. Translating it yields CASSLYVSNEQFF.

This chain connects TRBV27 to TRBJ1-4, with 8 positions matching TRBD1. This CDR3 contains 17 residues. V shed 8 bases, J shed 8 bases, and the junction held 19 bases outside the gene matches. CDR1 and CDR2 (germline): MNHEY, SMNVEV (reference sequence). CDR3 sequence: CASGQGIWALVGEKLFF. DNA of the CDR3: TGTGCCAGCGGACAGGGTATCTGGGCACTTGTGGGAGAAAAACTGTTTTTT.

The chain has TRBV7-9 and TRBJ1-1; D is undetermined. CDR3 length equals 13 residues. The germline gives CDR1 SEHNR, CDR2 FQNEAQ (reference sequence). With 8 bases removed from V and 2 bases from J, the gap between germline ends came to 12 bases. CDR3 region: CASRFTGNTEAFF. CDR3 bases: TGTGCCAGCCGATTCACTGGAAACACTGAAGCTTTCTTT.

Regarding this clone: The sample carries other DNA sequences with the same CDR3. This chain connects TRBV6-5 to TRBJ2-2; tentatively, D is TRBD1 or TRBD2 (5 bases each). Trimming cost V 2 bases and J 1 base, with 8 bases left between them. The CDR3 totals 15 residues. The germline gives CDR1 MNHEY, CDR2 SVGAGI. CDR3 sequence reads: CASSYGTVNTGELFF. CDR3 in DNA: TGTGCCAGCAGTTACGGGACGGTGAACACCGGGGAGCTGTTTTTT.

This clone has only one observation. CDR3 amino acids: CASSEQGSSDTEAFF. The CDR3 nucleotides are TGTGCCAGCAGTGAACAGGGGAGCAGCGACACTGAAGCTTTCTTT. The rearrangement uses TRBV28 and TRBJ1-1, with 7 nucleotides matching TRBD1. The CDR3 loop spans 15 amino acids. After removal of 5 bases from V and 3 bases from J, the junction contained 9 bases not matched to a gene. Per germline, CDR1 MDHEN and CDR2 SYDVKM.

The chain joins TRBV7-2 to TRBJ2-5; D is perhaps TRBD1 (5 bases). V dropped 6 bases and J dropped 3 bases, with 11 bases sitting between them. Per the germline V gene, CDR1 is SGHTA and CDR2 is FQGNSA. The CDR3 sequence is 13 residues long. CDR3 amino acids: CASSFRGEETQYF. The CDR3 DNA reads as TGTGCCAGCAGTTTTAGGGGTGAAGAGACCCAGTACTTC.

V is TRBV28 and J is TRBJ1-3; possibly TRBD1 for D (5 bases). Germline CDR1 reads MDHEN; CDR2 reads SYDVKM. The CDR3 covers 14 residues. The V end was cut by 6 bases, the J end by 1 base, with 10 bases between. CDR3: CASSSGRSGNTIYF. CDR3 bases: TGTGCCAGCAGCTCAGGGCGGTCTGGAAACACCATATATTTT.

The rearrangement joins TRBV5-5 to TRBJ2-1; 9 bases match TRBD2. The V gene's germline CDR1 is SGHKS and CDR2 YYEKEE (reference sequence). CDR3 length: 16 amino acids. V lost 3 bases to trimming and J lost 9 bases; unmatched junction nucleotides: 13. DNA for the CDR3: TGTGCCAGCAGCTCCGTTGGGACTAGCTCGGGCAGTGAGCAGTTCTTC. Amino acids: CASSSVGTSSGSEQFF.

This chain joins TRBV4-1 and TRBJ2-7; no clear D gene. Germline CDR1 and CDR2: MGHRA and YSYEKL. There are 14 residues in the CDR3. Trimming stripped 4 bases from V and 3 bases from J, with 13 bases between. The CDR3 here is CASSPVGLFYEQYF. CDR3 in DNA: TGCGCCAGCAGCCCGGTTGGCCTATTCTACGAGCAGTACTTC.

As to this clone: Distinct nucleotide sequences in the sample also encode this CDR3. J is TRBJ2-7 and V is TRBV5-1; maybe TRBD1 (6 bases). Trimming removed 8 bases from V and 3 bases from J, with 12 bases in between. Per germline, CDR1 SGHRS and CDR2 YFSETQ. The CDR3 covers 12 residues. The CDR3 spells CASRTDRYEQYF. The CDR3 DNA follows: TGCGCCAGTCGGACAGATCGCTACGAGCAGTACTTC.

This chain joins TRBV10-3 and TRBJ2-3, with TRBD1 matching over 8 bases. The germline gives CDR1 ENHRY, CDR2 SYGVKD. J lost 6 bases, V lost 4 bases, and 12 bases had no gene match. The CDR3 runs 16 residues. The CDR3 region is CAISGGQVRRADTQYF. The CDR3 DNA sequence: TGTGCCATCAGTGGGGGACAGGTACGTCGTGCGGATACGCAGTATTTT.

The rearrangement links TRBV4-3 to TRBJ2-5; 11 bases map to TRBD2. The CDR3 runs to 17 residues. V shed 2 bases, J shed 4 bases, and the junction held 9 bases outside the gene matches. Germline loops: CDR1 LGHNA, CDR2 YSLEER. The CDR3 bases are TGCGCCAGCAGCCAATTAACTAGCGGGAGAGGGGGAGAGACCCAGTACTTC. This translates into CASSQLTSGRGGETQYF.

The CDR3 here is CASSSTGTSGSGTDTQYF. The DNA for the CDR3 is TGTGCCAGCAGCTCCACCGGGACTAGCGGGAGTGGGACAGATACGCAGTATTTT. The V call is TRBV7-3, the J call TRBJ2-3; 14 bases agree with TRBD2. Unmatched junction bases numbered 9, after V lost 4 bases and J lost 3 bases. From germline, CDR1 is SGHTA and CDR2 FQGTGA. The CDR3 runs to 18 residues.

The rearrangement uses TRBV5-1 and TRBJ1-4; 9 bases align to TRBD1. The V gene end was trimmed by 5 bases and the J gene end by 3 bases; junction bases not matched to a gene: 2. Germline CDR1 and CDR2: SGHRS and YFSETQ. The CDR3 loop spans 14 amino acids. Written as DNA, the CDR3 is TGCGCCAGCAGAAGACAGGGGGCTAATGAAAAACTGTTTTTT. As protein: CASRRQGANEKLFF.

The chain carries TRBV4-1 and TRBJ1-5, with a tentative D call TRBD1 (5 bases). Trimming cost V 3 bases and J 2 bases, with 14 bases left between them. The CDR3 is 16 residues long. Germline V gene lookup returns CDR1 MGHRA and CDR2 YSYEKL. Here the CDR3 DNA reads TGCGCCAGCAGCCAGGCCACCCCGGGGGGCAATCAGCCCCAGCATTTT. Protein sequence: CASSQATPGGNQPQHF.

Points on this clone: At the DNA level, this CDR3 is encoded by other sequences in the same sample as well. DNA of the CDR3: TGTGCCAGCAGTTTAGCGGTTCAGCCCCAGCATTTT. The encoded protein is CASSLAVQPQHF. The chain recombines TRBV28 with TRBJ1-5; D uncertain. V was clipped by 2 bases and J by 6 bases, with 5 bases between them. The CDR3 totals 12 residues. Germline V gene sequence: CDR1 MDHEN, CDR2 SYDVKM.

This clone came up once. The chain couples TRBV2 to TRBJ2-3, with 9 bases aligning to TRBD1. The CDR3 consists of 17 residues. Germline V CDR1 and CDR2: SNHLY, FYNNEI. The J segment lost 4 bases and the V segment lost 2 bases, leaving 10 bases of the junction unmatched. The CDR3 region has the DNA TGTGCCAGCAGTGAAACCGAGACAGGGGGAGGGCCAGATACGCAGTATTTT. Its protein product is CASSETETGGGPDTQYF.

Comments on this clone: Other nucleotide sequences in the sample specify the same CDR3. The CDR3 is CASSLGGSGANVLTF. CDR3 nucleotide sequence: TGTGCCAGCAGCTTGGGTGGGTCCGGGGCCAACGTCCTGACTTTC. J is TRBJ2-6 and V is TRBV5-6; D remains ambiguous. In germline, CDR1 is SGHDT, CDR2 YYEEEE. The CDR3 is made up of 15 amino acids. V was cut by 0 bases and J by 4 bases, with 8 bases left in between.

V gene TRBV6-6 combines with J gene TRBJ1-5; D unclear. V lost 2 bases to trimming and J lost 7 bases, with 15 bases between them. The CDR3 is 15 residues long. The germline V gene has CDR1 MNHNY and CDR2 SVGAGI (reference sequence). CDR3 in DNA: TGTGCCAGCAGTTACCCGGGCAGTTTAAACCAGCCCCAGCATTTT. This sequence encodes CASSYPGSLNQPQHF.

This chain joins TRBV5-4 and TRBJ1-1, with D perhaps TRBD1 (5 bases). The CDR3 sequence is 15 residues long. In germline, CDR1 is SGHNT, CDR2 YYREEE (reference sequence). The germline V and J ends were trimmed by 5 bases and 5 bases, with 19 bases remaining between them. Written as DNA, the CDR3 is TGTGCCAGCAGTTCGGGGGGAGTCAGGGAGACTGAAGCTTTCTTT. Its protein is CASSSGGVRETEAFF.